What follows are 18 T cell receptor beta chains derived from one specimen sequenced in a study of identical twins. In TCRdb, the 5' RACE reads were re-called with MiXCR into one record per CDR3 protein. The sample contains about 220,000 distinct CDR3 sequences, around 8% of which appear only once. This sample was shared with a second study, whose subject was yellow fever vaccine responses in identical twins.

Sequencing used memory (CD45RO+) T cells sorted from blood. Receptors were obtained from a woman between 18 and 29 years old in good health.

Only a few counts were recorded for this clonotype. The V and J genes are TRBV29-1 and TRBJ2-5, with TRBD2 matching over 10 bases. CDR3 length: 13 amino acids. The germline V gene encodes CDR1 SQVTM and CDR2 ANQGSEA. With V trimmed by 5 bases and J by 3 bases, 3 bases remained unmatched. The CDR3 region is CSVRTSGEETQYF. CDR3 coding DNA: TGCAGCGTTCGAACTAGCGGGGAAGAGACCCAGTACTTC.

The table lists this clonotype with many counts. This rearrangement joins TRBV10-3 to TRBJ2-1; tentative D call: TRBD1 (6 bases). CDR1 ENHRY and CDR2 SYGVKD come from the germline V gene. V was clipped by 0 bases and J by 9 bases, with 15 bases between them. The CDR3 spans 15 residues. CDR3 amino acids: CAISESGQGIGEQFF. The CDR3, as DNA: TGTGCCATCAGTGAGTCAGGGCAGGGGATCGGTGAGCAGTTCTTC.

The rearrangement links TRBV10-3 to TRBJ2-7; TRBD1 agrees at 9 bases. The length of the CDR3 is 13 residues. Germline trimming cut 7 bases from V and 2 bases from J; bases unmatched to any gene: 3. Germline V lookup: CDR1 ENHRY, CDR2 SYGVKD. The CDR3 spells CAIMGQGTYEQYF. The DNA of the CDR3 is TGTGCCATCATGGGACAGGGTACCTACGAGCAGTACTTC.

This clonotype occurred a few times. The CDR3 DNA reads TGTGCCAGCAGTCGTCCTCCCGGCCGCCGTGGAAACACCATATATTTT. It yields the protein CASSRPPGRRGNTIYF. The rearrangement uses TRBV6-1 and TRBJ1-3, with D uncertain. Germline assignment: CDR1 MNHNS and CDR2 SASEGT. This CDR3 region has 16 residues. The germline V and J ends were trimmed by 5 bases and 3 bases, with 17 bases remaining between them.

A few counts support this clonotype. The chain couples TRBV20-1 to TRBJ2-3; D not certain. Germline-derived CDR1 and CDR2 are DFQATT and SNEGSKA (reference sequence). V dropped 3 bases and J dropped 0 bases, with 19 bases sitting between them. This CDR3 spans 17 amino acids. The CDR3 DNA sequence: TGCAGTGCTAGGAGTCTGAGTGGCGCGCCTAGCACAGATACGCAGTATTTT. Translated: CSARSLSGAPSTDTQYF.

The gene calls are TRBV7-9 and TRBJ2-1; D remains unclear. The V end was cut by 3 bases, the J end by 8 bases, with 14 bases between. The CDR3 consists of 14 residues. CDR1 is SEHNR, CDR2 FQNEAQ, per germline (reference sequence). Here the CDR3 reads CASSFRALLDEQFF. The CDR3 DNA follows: TGTGCCAGCAGCTTCCGGGCACTGCTGGATGAGCAGTTCTTC.

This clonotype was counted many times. CDR3 sequence: CSAPDRGGKLFF. Written as DNA, the CDR3 is TGCAGTGCCCCAGACAGGGGGGGAAAACTGTTTTTT. This chain joins TRBV20-1 and TRBJ1-4; 9 nucleotides agree with TRBD1. The length of the CDR3 is 12 residues. Losses at the gene ends were 6 bases for V and 10 bases for J; bases not matched to a gene: 6. The V gene's germline CDR1 is DFQATT and CDR2 SNEGSKA (reference sequence).

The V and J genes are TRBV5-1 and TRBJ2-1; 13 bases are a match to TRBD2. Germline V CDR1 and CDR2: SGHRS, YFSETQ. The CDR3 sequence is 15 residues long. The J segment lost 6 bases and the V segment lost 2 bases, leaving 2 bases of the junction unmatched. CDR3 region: CASSLLAGGINEQFF. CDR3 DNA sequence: TGCGCCAGCAGCTTACTAGCGGGGGGGATCAATGAGCAGTTCTTC.

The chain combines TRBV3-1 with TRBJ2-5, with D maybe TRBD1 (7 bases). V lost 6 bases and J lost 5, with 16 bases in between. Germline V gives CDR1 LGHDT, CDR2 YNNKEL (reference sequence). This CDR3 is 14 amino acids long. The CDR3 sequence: CASSQQGGSETQYF. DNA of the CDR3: TGTGCCAGCAGTCAGCAGGGGGGATCGGAGACCCAGTACTTC.

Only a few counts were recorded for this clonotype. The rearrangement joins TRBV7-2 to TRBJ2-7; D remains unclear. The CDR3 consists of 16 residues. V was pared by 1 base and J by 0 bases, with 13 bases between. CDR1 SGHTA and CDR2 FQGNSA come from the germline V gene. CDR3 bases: TGTGCCAGCAGCTTAGGGTACGGCGAGAGCTCCTACGAGCAGTACTTC. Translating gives CASSLGYGESSYEQYF.

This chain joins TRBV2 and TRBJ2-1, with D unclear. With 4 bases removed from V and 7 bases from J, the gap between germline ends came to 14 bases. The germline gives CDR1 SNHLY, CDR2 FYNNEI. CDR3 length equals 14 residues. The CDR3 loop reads CASSGSIGANEQFF. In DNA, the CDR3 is TGTGCCAGCAGTGGGTCAATCGGCGCGAATGAGCAGTTCTTC.

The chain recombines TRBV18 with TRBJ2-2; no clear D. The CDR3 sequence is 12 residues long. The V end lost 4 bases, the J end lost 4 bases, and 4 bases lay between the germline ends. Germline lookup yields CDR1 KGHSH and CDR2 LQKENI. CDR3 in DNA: TGTGCCAGCTCACACAGCACCGGGGAGCTGTTTTTT. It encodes CASSHSTGELFF.

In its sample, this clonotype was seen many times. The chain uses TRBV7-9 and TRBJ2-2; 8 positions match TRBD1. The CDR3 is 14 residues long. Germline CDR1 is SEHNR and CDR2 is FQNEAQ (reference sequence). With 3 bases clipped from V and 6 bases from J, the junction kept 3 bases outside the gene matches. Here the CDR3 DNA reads TGTGCCAGCAGCTTCGACAGGGGCGCCGGGGAGCTGTTTTTT. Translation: CASSFDRGAGELFF.

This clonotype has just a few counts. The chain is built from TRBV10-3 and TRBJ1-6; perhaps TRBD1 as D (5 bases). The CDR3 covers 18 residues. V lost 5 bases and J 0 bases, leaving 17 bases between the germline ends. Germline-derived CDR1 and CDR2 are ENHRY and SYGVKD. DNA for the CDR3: TGTGCCATCAGTTTTGGGGCCGTGGCAAGCTCCTATAATTCACCCCTCCACTTT. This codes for CAISFGAVASSYNSPLHF.

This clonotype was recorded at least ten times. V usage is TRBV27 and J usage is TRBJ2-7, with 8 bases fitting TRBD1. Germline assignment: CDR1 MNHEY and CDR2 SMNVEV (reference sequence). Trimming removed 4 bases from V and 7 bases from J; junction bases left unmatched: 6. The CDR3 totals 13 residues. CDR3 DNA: TGTGCCAGCAGTTCCCCTGGGGACAGGGAGCAGTACTTC. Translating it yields CASSSPGDREQYF.

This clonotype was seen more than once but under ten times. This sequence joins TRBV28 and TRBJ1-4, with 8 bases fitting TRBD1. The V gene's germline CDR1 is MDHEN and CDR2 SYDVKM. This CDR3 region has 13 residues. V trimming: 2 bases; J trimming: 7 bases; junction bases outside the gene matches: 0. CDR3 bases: TGTGCCAGCAGTTTACAGGGGGCTGAAAAACTGTTTTTT. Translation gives CASSLQGAEKLFF. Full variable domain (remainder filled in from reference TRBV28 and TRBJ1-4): DVKVTQSSRYLVKRTGEKVFLECVQDMDHENMFWYRQDPGLGLRLIYFSYDVKMKEKGDIPEGYSVSREKKERFSLILESASTNQTSMYLCASSLQGAEKLFFGSGTQLSVL.

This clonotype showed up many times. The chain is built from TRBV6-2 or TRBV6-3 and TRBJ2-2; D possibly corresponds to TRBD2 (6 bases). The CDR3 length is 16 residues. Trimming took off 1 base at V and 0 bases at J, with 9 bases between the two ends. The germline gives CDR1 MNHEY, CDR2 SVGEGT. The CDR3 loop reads CASSYWRTTNTGELFF. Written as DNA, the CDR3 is TGTGCCAGCAGTTACTGGAGGACTACGAACACCGGGGAGCTGTTTTTT.

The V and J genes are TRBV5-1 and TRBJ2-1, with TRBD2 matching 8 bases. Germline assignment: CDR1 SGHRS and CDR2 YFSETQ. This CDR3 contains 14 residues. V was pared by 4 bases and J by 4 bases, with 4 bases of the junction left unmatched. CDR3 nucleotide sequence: TGCGCCAGCAGCGATACTAGCGGTTACAATGAGCAGTTCTTC. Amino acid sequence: CASSDTSGYNEQFF.